These T cell receptor beta chains were read from a single sample in a study of blood T cell repertoires in COVID-19. Using immunoSEQ multiplex PCR, the repertoire was profiled, and TCRdb retains in-frame clones only, with some absent. The sample carries 110,000 to 150,000 clones, around 86% recorded once. Sequenced material: peripheral blood. These receptors originate from a woman older than 75 with acute or convalescent COVID-19. The CDR3 runs from the conserved cysteine through the conserved F or W. The D gene is left open where the match is weak. Rows may omit the clone size; those that give it use once, few, many or a size class.

d_call	v_call	clone_size	j_call	cdr3_aa	cdr3_nt
-	TRBV6-1	-	TRBJ1-1	CASSEPPGQGSAFF	TGTGCCAGCAGTGAACCCCCGGGTCAAGGTTCGGCTTTCTTT
-	TRBV21-1	-	TRBJ1-5	CARPQGRQPQHF	TGTGCCAGACCTCAGGGAAGGCAGCCCCAGCATTTT
TRBD1	TRBV25-1	-	TRBJ1-4	CASSESGDRKLFF	TGTGCCAGCAGTGAATCGGGGGACAGGAAACTGTTTTTT
-	TRBV6-5	-	TRBJ2-7	CASSFSPGALYEQYF	TGTGCCAGCAGTTTCAGCCCAGGGGCCCTCTACGAGCAGTACTTC
TRBD1	TRBV28	-	TRBJ1-1	CASSGQGAANTEAFF	TGTGCCAGCAGTGGACAGGGAGCGGCGAACACTGAAGCTTTCTTT
TRBD1	TRBV9	once	TRBJ2-7	CASSVVGQADLREQYF	TGTGCCAGCAGCGTAGTCGGACAGGCCGATCTACGCGAGCAGTACTTC
TRBD2	TRBV6-5	-	TRBJ2-7	CASSWRLAGGTYEQYF	TGTGCCAGCAGTTGGAGACTAGCGGGAGGTACCTACGAGCAGTACTTC
-	TRBV12-3/TRBV12-4	-	TRBJ2-1	CASARNSYNEQFF	TGTGCCAGCGCCAGGAATTCCTACAATGAGCAGTTCTTC
-	TRBV7-9	-	TRBJ1-1	CASSLYDSMNTEAFF	TGTGCCAGCAGCTTATACGACAGTATGAACACTGAAGCTTTCTTT
TRBD2	TRBV11-3	-	TRBJ2-1	CASSLDGLAGGPGMVDEQFF	TGTGCCAGCAGCTTAGACGGACTAGCGGGAGGGCCGGGTATGGTGGATGAGCAGTTCTTC
-	TRBV30	-	TRBJ2-5	CAWSKPWRETQYF	TGTGCCTGGAGTAAGCCCTGGAGGGAGACCCAGTACTTC
TRBD1	TRBV29-1	few	TRBJ2-3	CSVEGTGEIDTQYF	TGCAGCGTTGAAGGGACAGGGGAGATCGATACGCAGTATTTT
-	TRBV15	-	TRBJ2-5	CATSRDWVTRGEETQYF	TGTGCCACCAGCAGAGATTGGGTAACGCGGGGTGAAGAGACCCAGTACTTC
-	TRBV12-3/TRBV12-4	-	TRBJ1-1	CASSSSVLTEAFF	TGTGCCAGCAGTAGTAGCGTTTTGACTGAAGCTTTCTTT
-	TRBV5-1	-	TRBJ1-6	CASSLKGDNSPLHF	TGCGCCAGCAGCTTGAAAGGAGATAATTCACCCCTCCACTTT
TRBD1	TRBV7-8	-	TRBJ1-6	CASSLAEPGQGAYSPLHF	TGTGCCAGCAGCTTAGCCGAACCGGGACAGGGGGCCTATTCACCCCTCCACTTT
-	TRBV28	-	TRBJ1-4	CASKDLAGQKNEKLFF	TGTGCCAGCAAAGACCTGGCCGGACAGAAGAATGAAAAACTGTTTTTT
TRBD2	TRBV5-1	-	TRBJ2-3	CASRRGLAFPDTQYF	TGCGCCAGCAGACGGGGACTAGCGTTCCCAGATACGCAGTATTTT
-	TRBV2	few	TRBJ1-1	CASSGSRNTEAFF	TGTGCCAGCAGTGGTTCGAGGAACACTGAAGCTTTCTTT
-	TRBV19	-	TRBJ1-1	CASSWAGLNTEAFF	TGTGCCAGTAGTTGGGCAGGCCTGAACACTGAAGCTTTCTTT
-	TRBV7-2	-	TRBJ1-1	CASSPMLNTEAFF	TGTGCCAGCAGCCCAATGTTGAACACTGAAGCTTTCTTT
-	TRBV28	few	TRBJ1-3	CASRRGTSSGNTIYF	TGTGCCAGCAGGCGCGGGACGAGCTCTGGAAACACCATATATTTT
-	TRBV15	-	TRBJ1-1	CATSRESEFMNTEAFF	TGTGCCACCAGCAGAGAATCGGAGTTCATGAACACTGAAGCTTTCTTT
-	TRBV7-9	-	TRBJ2-7	CASSFGAYEQYF	TGTGCCAGCAGCTTTGGAGCCTACGAGCAGTACTTC
-	TRBV19	-	TRBJ1-5	CASRRSVGGRGNQPQHF	TGTGCCAGTAGAAGGAGTGTCGGGGGACGGGGCAATCAGCCCCAGCATTTT
-	TRBV4-1	few	TRBJ1-5	CASSHTQGGQPQHF	TGCGCCAGCAGCCACACACAGGGTGGTCAGCCCCAGCATTTT
TRBD1	TRBV6-4	-	TRBJ1-6	CASSDTSGTGAPLHF	TGTGCCAGCAGTGACACCAGCGGAACAGGGGCCCCCCTCCACTTT
-	TRBV9	-	TRBJ1-5	CASSRTGIRNQPQHF	TGTGCCAGCAGTCGAACAGGTATTCGCAATCAGCCCCAGCATTTT
-	TRBV6-1	-	TRBJ1-1	CASSEGYSGAFF	TGTGCCAGCAGTGAAGGGTACAGTGGAGCTTTCTTT
TRBD1	TRBV10-3	few	TRBJ1-3	CAISYTGVAGNTIYF	TGTGCCATCAGTTACACAGGGGTAGCAGGAAACACCATATATTTT
-	TRBV7-9	-	TRBJ2-5	CASSLPYRAQETQYF	TGTGCCAGCAGCTTACCCTACAGGGCCCAAGAGACCCAGTACTTC
-	TRBV7-2	-	TRBJ2-7	CASSLASLAYEQYF	TGTGCCAGCAGCTTAGCTAGCCTGGCCTACGAGCAGTACTTC
-	TRBV15	-	TRBJ2-7	CATSRDSQGGYEQYF	TGTGCCACCAGCAGAGATTCTCAGGGGGGATACGAGCAGTACTTC
-	TRBV5-1	-	TRBJ1-1	CASSLGLGLHTEAFF	TGCGCCAGCAGCTTGGGGCTGGGGCTGCACACTGAAGCTTTCTTT
-	TRBV28	-	TRBJ1-5	CASSLGGQGQNQPQHF	TGTGCCAGCAGTTTAGGCGGGCAGGGACAAAATCAGCCCCAGCATTTT
TRBD1	TRBV7-9	-	TRBJ1-6	CASSPSQGAPLHF	TGTGCCAGCAGCCCAAGCCAGGGGGCACCCCTCCACTTT